A single sample is the source of the 10 T cell receptor beta chains below, sequenced in a study of blood T cell repertoires in COVID-19. This table comes from immunoSEQ multiplex PCR, and its TCRdb copy is limited to in-frame clones, with some not included. The repertoire holds 100,000 to 150,000 clones, with about 70% as singletons. Sequenced sample: peripheral blood. These receptors originate from a man in his 60s with acute or convalescent COVID-19.

The V gene is TRBV5-1, the J gene TRBJ1-2, with D perhaps TRBD1 (6 bases). The CDR3 totals 15 residues. Germline V gene sequence: CDR1 SGHRS, CDR2 YFSETQ. V lost 4 bases to trimming and J lost 4 bases, with 17 bases between them. The CDR3: CASSPGWGPGYGYTF. CDR3 coding DNA: TGCGCCAGCAGCCCCGGTTGGGGGCCCGGCTATGGCTACACCTTC. The entire variable domain, with the rest obtained from reference TRBV5-1 and TRBJ1-2, is as follows: KAGVTQTPRYLIKTRGQQVTLSCSPISGHRSVSWYQQTPGQGLQFLFEYFSETQRNKGNFPGRFSGRQFSNSRSEMNVSTLELGDSALYLCASSPGWGPGYGYTFGSGTRLTVV.

This clone has a handful of counts. J is TRBJ1-6 and V is TRBV12-3 or TRBV12-4; D is perhaps TRBD1 (5 bases). V was pared by 6 bases and J by 10 bases, with 13 bases between. The CDR3 has 13 amino acids. The CDR3 region is CASRPQGLSPLHF. As DNA, the CDR3 is TGTGCCAGCAGGCCCCAGGGCCTCTCACCCCTCCACTTT.

The CDR3 loop reads CASSDKDQPQHF. CDR3 nucleotides: TGTGCCAGTTCGGACAAAGATCAGCCCCAGCATTTT. The chain links TRBV19 to TRBJ1-5; possible D gene TRBD1, 5 bases. The V gene lost 8 bases and the J gene lost 5 bases, with 10 bases spanning the gap. This CDR3 spans 12 amino acids. The germline CDR1 and CDR2 sequences are LNHDA and SQIVND (reference sequence).

The V call is TRBV6-5, the J call TRBJ1-1; 9 positions match TRBD1. The CDR3 has 14 amino acids. Per germline, CDR1 MNHEY and CDR2 SVGAGI. Trimming at V came to 6 bases and at J to 3 bases, leaving 5 bases not matched to a gene. CDR3: CASRGQGRYTEAFF. The DNA for the CDR3 is TGTGCCAGCAGGGGACAGGGAAGATACACTGAAGCTTTCTTT.

This clone came up a few times. The chain couples TRBV19 to TRBJ2-2; 8 bases are a match to TRBD1. CDR1 is LNHDA, CDR2 SQIVND, per germline (reference sequence). The CDR3 consists of 14 residues. V gave up 7 bases and J gave up 5 bases; unmatched junction bases: 6. CDR3 sequence (DNA): TGTGCCAGTACTGGGACAGGCCAAACCGGGGAGCTGTTTTTT. It yields the protein CASTGTGQTGELFF.

The V and J genes are TRBV19 and TRBJ1-1; D is uncertain. This CDR3 contains 15 residues. Germline loops: CDR1 LNHDA, CDR2 SQIVND (reference sequence). With 3 bases removed from V and 3 bases from J, the gap between germline ends came to 14 bases. CDR3 in DNA: TGTGCCAGTAGTATTGACTCGGAAGTAGACACTGAAGCTTTCTTT. Its protein product is CASSIDSEVDTEAFF.

J is TRBJ1-1 and V is TRBV4-1; D perhaps matches TRBD1 (6 bases). This CDR3 contains 17 residues. Germline assignment: CDR1 MGHRA and CDR2 YSYEKL. V lost 2 bases to trimming and J lost 0 bases, with 16 bases between them. As DNA, the CDR3 is TGCGCCAGCAGCCAACCAAGCTGGGGGCGGATGAACACTGAAGCTTTCTTT. Its protein product is CASSQPSWGRMNTEAFF.

The chain joins TRBV7-6 to TRBJ1-6, with 7 bases lining up with TRBD1. The CDR3 spans 15 residues. Germline CDR1 reads SGHVS; CDR2 reads FNYEAQ. V lost 5 bases and J lost 10; bases outside the gene matches: 11. CDR3 nucleotide sequence: TGTGCCAGCAGCCCGCGGACAGGACATGAGTCACCCCTCCACTTT. It yields the protein CASSPRTGHESPLHF.

This chain links TRBV5-1 with TRBJ2-5, with D possibly being TRBD1 (6 bases). Looked up from germline, CDR1 is SGHRS and CDR2 is YFSETQ. V lost 4 bases and J lost 5, with 18 bases in between. The CDR3 is 15 amino acids. The CDR3 bases are TGCGCCAGCAGCCCGGGACACAGGGACCGCGAGACCCAGTACTTC. This codes for CASSPGHRDRETQYF.

V and J are TRBV19 and TRBJ1-1; 8 nucleotides align to TRBD1. Per the germline V gene, CDR1 is LNHDA and CDR2 is SQIVND (reference sequence). The junction had 7 bases not matched to a gene; V was cut back by 10 bases and J by 0 bases. The CDR3 has 14 residues. DNA of the CDR3: TGTGCCACCTCCCCGGACAGGGTGAACACTGAAGCTTTCTTT. It codes for CATSPDRVNTEAFF.